The rows below give T cell receptor beta chains drawn from one sample of a study of blood T cells in healthy people across ages. Via MiXCR, TCRdb re-called the 5' RACE reads, giving one row per CDR3 protein. The table lists over 1,300,000 distinct CDR3 sequences, 45% to 70% of them singletons. Sequencing was carried out using blood. These receptors all come from a man between 18 and 29 years old in good health. Both conserved end residues are part of each CDR3. D genes are given only for firm matches. Size is stated for part of the rows, as once, few or many counts, or as a class when the clone is expanded.

TRBJ2-5 | - | - | TRBV15 | TGTGCCACCAGCAGAGAGTTGGGTTACGAGACCCAGTACTTC | CATSRELGYETQYF
TRBJ2-7 | few | TRBD1 | TRBV6-1 | TGTGCCAGTTATAGGGGACAGGGACCCTACGAGCAGTACTTC | CASYRGQGPYEQYF
TRBJ2-3 | few | TRBD1 | TRBV11-2 | TGTGCCAGCAGTTTGGGACAGGGTCTCACAGATACGCAGTATTTT | CASSLGQGLTDTQYF
TRBJ2-5 | - | - | TRBV24-1 | TGTGCCACCAGTGCTGCCGGGGAGAAAGAGACCCAGTACTTC | CATSAAGEKETQYF
TRBJ1-2 | few | - | TRBV7-9 | TGTGCCAGCAGCTCCACCCCGGAATGGGCAGGGGAGTATGGCTACACCTTC | CASSSTPEWAGEYGYTF
TRBJ2-5 | few | TRBD2 | TRBV7-2 | TGTGCCAGCACGGAGGGACTATCACAAGAGACCCAGTACTTC | CASTEGLSQETQYF
TRBJ2-7 | - | TRBD2 | TRBV28 | TGTGCCAGCAGCGTACAGGTAGCGGGATACTACGAGCAGTACTTC | CASSVQVAGYYEQYF
TRBJ2-7 | - | - | TRBV9 | TGTGCCAGCAGCGTAGCGGCGAGAGCTTTATCCTACGAGCAGTACTTC | CASSVAARALSYEQYF
TRBJ2-7 | - | TRBD2 | TRBV3-1 | TGTGCCAGCAGCCAGCCGACTAGCGGGAGAAACGAGCAGTACTTC | CASSQPTSGRNEQYF
TRBJ2-7 | - | - | TRBV5-1 | TGCGCCAGCAGCGCACGACTATCACAGAGCTCCTACGAGCAGTACTTC | CASSARLSQSSYEQYF
TRBJ2-3 | once | - | TRBV5-1 | TGCGCCAGCAGGGGGGCGCGGGAGTACACAGATACGCAGTATTTT | CASRGAREYTDTQYF
TRBJ2-3 | - | - | TRBV7-2 | TGTGCCAGCAGCCCCGAAACGTGGGGGCTAGATACGCAGTATTTT | CASSPETWGLDTQYF
TRBJ2-7 | few | TRBD1 | TRBV7-9 | TGTGCCAGCAGCTTAGTGGGGACAGAGACCTACGAGCAGTACTTC | CASSLVGTETYEQYF
TRBJ2-7 | - | TRBD2 | TRBV4-1 | TGCGCCAGCAGCCATGAGGCCGGGACTAGCAGCATTTCCGAGCAGTACTTC | CASSHEAGTSSISEQYF
TRBJ2-1 | once | - | TRBV6-5 | TGTGCCAGCAGTTCCCAATGGGGGGACAATGAGCAGTTCTTC | CASSSQWGDNEQFF
TRBJ1-1 | - | - | TRBV5-1 | TGCGCCAGCAGCCCATTAGGGGTGCCTACTTTGAACACTGAAGCTTTCTTT | CASSPLGVPTLNTEAFF
TRBJ2-7 | - | - | TRBV3-1 | TGTGCCAGCAGCCAAGATCGGGCGATCTACGAGCAGTACTTC | CASSQDRAIYEQYF
TRBJ2-1 | few | - | TRBV4-1 | TGCGCCAGCAGCCTCCCCTTGGGAGAGCGGTACTTC | CASSLPLGERYF
TRBJ2-3 | - | TRBD1 | TRBV3-1 | TGTGCCAGCAGCGAAGGGACAGGGTTCCCAGATACGCAGTATTTT | CASSEGTGFPDTQYF
TRBJ2-7 | - | - | TRBV25-1 | TGTGCCAGCAGTGAATATAGGCCAGGGGTTGAGCAGTACTTC | CASSEYRPGVEQYF
TRBJ2-3 | - | - | TRBV27 | TGTGCCAGCAGTTCTGTTATGCAGGAGCAGTATTTT | CASSSVMQEQYF
TRBJ1-5 | - | TRBD1 | TRBV4-1 | TGCGCCAGCAGCCACCCGACAGGGATGGGTAATCAGCCCCAGCATTTT | CASSHPTGMGNQPQHF
TRBJ2-1 | - | TRBD2 | TRBV18 | TGTGCCAGCTCACGGGGACTAGCGGTAAGCTCCTACAATGAGCAGTTCTTC | CASSRGLAVSSYNEQFF
TRBJ1-5 | - | - | TRBV6-1 | TGTGCCAGCAGTGAATCTACCAGGGGCGGCAATCAGCCCCAGCATTTT | CASSESTRGGNQPQHF
TRBJ2-3 | - | - | TRBV29-1 | TGCAGCGTTGGATTGGGGTCTAGCACAGATACGCAGTATTTT | CSVGLGSSTDTQYF
TRBJ2-4 | few | - | TRBV11-2 | TGTGCCAGCAGCCAAACAGAATGGTCCAAAAACATTCAGTACTTC | CASSQTEWSKNIQYF
TRBJ1-1 | - | - | TRBV4-1 | TGCGCCAGCAGCCAAAGAAAGGGAATTGGCACTGAAGCTTTCTTT | CASSQRKGIGTEAFF
TRBJ1-5 | - | - | TRBV4-2 | TGTGCCAGCAGCCAAGATCGCCCCCAGGGGTATAGCAATCAGCCCCAGCATTTT | CASSQDRPQGYSNQPQHF
TRBJ2-2 | - | - | TRBV27 | TGTGCCAGCAGCTCCCGGGATGGGGCCGGGGAGCTGTTTTTT | CASSSRDGAGELFF
TRBJ2-3 | - | - | TRBV20-1 | TGCAGTGCCAATAACCGGAGGGGCGGAGGTTTGGATACGCAGTATTTT | CSANNRRGGGLDTQYF
TRBJ1-4 | once | - | TRBV4-2 | TGTGCCAGCAGCCCCTTAGGAGGCGGTGCAACTAATGAAAAACTGTTTTTT | CASSPLGGGATNEKLFF
TRBJ2-3 | - | - | TRBV7-2 | TGTGCCAGCAGCCCAGGACCCGCTCAAGATACGCAGTATTTT | CASSPGPAQDTQYF
TRBJ1-2 | - | - | TRBV7-2 | TGTGCCAGCAGCAATAGCAGGGTAGGATATGGCTACACCTTC | CASSNSRVGYGYTF
TRBJ2-3 | - | TRBD2 | TRBV20-1 | TGCAGTGCTAGATCAGCGGGAGCCGATACGCAGTATTTT | CSARSAGADTQYF
TRBJ1-5 | - | - | TRBV6-2/TRBV6-3 | TGTGCCAGCAGTTACTCCTCGAGATCGATGAGGGGGAATCAGCCCCAGCATTTT | CASSYSSRSMRGNQPQHF
TRBJ1-2 | - | TRBD1 | TRBV6-2/TRBV6-3 | TGTGCCAGCAGTTCAATCTCAAGTCCCGGGACAGGGTTCTATGGCTACACCTTC | CASSSISSPGTGFYGYTF
TRBJ1-1 | many | TRBD1 | TRBV5-1 | TGTGCCAGCAGCTTAGGGCAGGGGGGCACTGAAGCTTTCTTT | CASSLGQGGTEAFF
TRBJ2-5 | - | TRBD2 | TRBV27 | TGTGCCAGCAGTTTTAGGGGACTATCCATAGAGACCCAGTACTTC | CASSFRGLSIETQYF
TRBJ2-1 | - | - | TRBV10-3 | TGTGCCATCAAGTGGGAGTCCTACAATGAGCAGTTCTTC | CAIKWESYNEQFF
TRBJ2-1 | few | - | TRBV4-2 | TGTGCCAGCAGCCAAGCCCCGGACTCCTACAATGAGCAGTTCTTC | CASSQAPDSYNEQFF
TRBJ1-5 | - | - | TRBV19 | TGTGCCACACGCGGGGGAGGGGGTAGCAATCAGCCCCAGCATTTT | CATRGGGGSNQPQHF
TRBJ2-1 | - | - | TRBV21-1 | TGTGCCAGCAGCAAAGAGTCAGGACAGGGGGTGAATAGCCATGAGCAGTTCTTC | CASSKESGQGVNSHEQFF
TRBJ1-2 | few | - | TRBV20-1 | TGCAGTGCTAGAGATCGAAACAGGCCAAGAAATGGCTACACCTTC | CSARDRNRPRNGYTF
TRBJ2-5 | - | - | TRBV6-1 | TGTGCCAGCAGGAGCGCCGTGGATGGTGAGCAGTACTTC | CASRSAVDGEQYF
TRBJ2-6 | - | - | TRBV6-1 | TGTGCCAGCAGATCTGGAGGACAGTTCTTTCTCTCTGGGGCCAACGTCCTGACTTTC | CASRSGGQFFLSGANVLTF
TRBJ2-7 | few | - | TRBV6-6 | TGTGCCAGCAGTTACGTCCAGGGTGAGCAGTACTTC | CASSYVQGEQYF
TRBJ2-1 | few | - | TRBV7-2 | TGTGCCAGCAGCTTTACCGGGGCTGAGCAGTTCTTC | CASSFTGAEQFF
TRBJ2-1 | few | TRBD1 | TRBV27 | TGTGCCAGCGCCTCGGAGACAGGGACAATCAGTAATGAGCAGTTCTTC | CASASETGTISNEQFF
TRBJ2-3 | - | - | TRBV9 | TGTGCCGGCAGCGCGTCCCGCACAGATACGCAGTATTTT | CAGSASRTDTQYF
TRBJ1-2 | - | - | TRBV7-9 | TGTGCCAGCACTTCCGGGGCGGCGGGGGCTAACTATGGCTACACCTTC | CASTSGAAGANYGYTF
TRBJ1-5 | - | - | TRBV4-1 | TGCGCCAGCAGCCCGTCCTATAATCAGCCCCAGCATTTT | CASSPSYNQPQHF